The present TCR beta chain was sequenced within a study of blood T cell repertoires in COVID-19. Study overall: COVID-19 samples from acute and convalescent phases originated in the United States, Italy and Spain.

TCRdb keeps only in-frame clones here, not all; method: immunoSEQ multiplex PCR. The table shows under 200,000 clones, with 70% to 90% occurring only once. The receptor comes from a woman over 75 with acute or convalescent COVID-19. Sample: peripheral blood.

The CDR3 DNA reads as TGTGCCAGCAGCTCCATCCAAGAGACCCAGTACTTC. Translation: CASSSIQETQYF. The chain uses TRBV6-2 or TRBV6-3 and TRBJ2-5; D remains unclear. The V gene's germline CDR1 is MNHEY and CDR2 SVGEGT. Trimming took off 6 bases at V and 1 base at J, with 6 bases between the two ends. The CDR3 has 12 residues.